Listed here is a single T cell receptor beta chain. Under the authors' procedure: For nucleated cells, counts were estimated from reference gene primer amplification. The assay was immunoSEQ multiplex PCR, and TCRdb's table has in-frame clones only and misses some. The V and J calls and clone size are taken from that table; D and trimming were inferred from the DNA. The sample yields 250,000 to 300,000 clones, 82% seen once. The source of the sample is a study of blood T cell repertoires in COVID-19. V trimming: 1 base; J trimming: 6 bases; junction bases outside the gene matches: 7. The CDR3 is made up of 17 amino acids. Germline V gene sequence: CDR1 LGHNA, CDR2 YNFKEQ.

The receptor was derived from a woman under 30 with acute or convalescent COVID-19. The chain has TRBV4-2 and TRBJ2-1; TRBD2 matches 12 bases. Sequencing input: peripheral blood. CDR3 in DNA: TGTGCCAGCAGCCAAGTCAGGGCTAGCGGGAGGGCCAATGAGCAGTTCTTC. It is translated as CASSQVRASGRANEQFF.